This TCR beta chain was observed in a study of shared clonotypes between healthy human individuals. Notes on this clone: Its cognate antigen is unknown.

Findings and limits, study-wide: Only blood was sampled; tissue repertoires likely differ.

Germline CDR1 reads GTSNPN; CDR2 reads SVGIG (reference sequence). V lost 1 base and J lost 9, with 11 bases in between. This CDR3 region has 12 residues. TCRdb's table, derived via immunoSEQ multiplex PCR, lists solely in-frame clones and lacks some. The data hold around 500,000 clones, with about four fifths observed a single time. V gene TRBV30 combines with J gene TRBJ2-3; weak D call: TRBD2 (5 bases). Input material: PBMCs. This TCR came from a woman between 40 and 50 years old in good health. Some clones in this sample may be carry-over from other donors' samples. CDR3 amino acids: CAWSAGLETQYF. In DNA form, the CDR3 reads TGTGCCTGGAGTGCCGGACTCGAAACGCAGTATTTT.